This TCR beta chain comes out of a study of T cells after yellow fever vaccination. CDR3 size: 14 residues. V shed 1 base and J 5 bases; nucleotides not matched to a gene: 4. Germline CDR1 and CDR2: GTSNPN and SVGIG (reference sequence). This clonotype was seen only a few times. 5'RACE template switching generated TCR cDNA, adding a universal primer site and UMIs. TCRdb processed the 5' RACE reads anew with MiXCR; each CDR3 protein has one entry. The sample consists of 120,000 or so distinct CDR3 sequences, roughly 9% of them appearing once. The input for sequencing was CD8+ T cells sorted from PBMCs, taken on the day of the yellow fever booster vaccination. This sequence was found in a man aged 18-30 years who received the YFV17D yellow fever vaccine. The chain combines TRBV30 with TRBJ2-5, with TRBD2 identical over 10 bases. CDR3 nucleotide sequence: TGTGCCTGGAGTGGAGCGGGGGGGCCCGAGACCCAGTACTTC. It translates to CAWSGAGGPETQYF.